The rows below give T cell receptor beta chains drawn from one sample of a study of control samples from healthy donors and cancer patients. Measured with immunoSEQ multiplex PCR; TCRdb has only the in-frame clones, and not every one. The sample carries approximately 69,000 clones, 89% recorded once. Sequenced: PBMCs. These receptor sequences come from a man in his 60s with colorectal cancer. CDR3s include the opening cysteine and the closing phenylalanine or tryptophan. Fields, in order: D gene, clone size, V gene, J gene, CDR3 DNA, CDR3 protein. D genes are given only for firm matches. Clone size is shown for a subset of rows, as once, few, many or a class of expanded clone.

D: TRBD1
size: -
V: TRBV11-2
J: TRBJ1-3
DNA: TGTGCCAGCAGCCGAACAGGGGAAACTGGAAACACCATATATTTT
CDR3: CASSRTGETGNTIYF

D: -
size: -
V: TRBV5-1
J: TRBJ2-3
DNA: TGCGCCAGCAGCGGGAGCTTGGGGGCGCGAACAGATACGCAGTATTTT
CDR3: CASSGSLGARTDTQYF

D: -
size: -
V: TRBV29-1
J: TRBJ1-2
DNA: TGCAGCGTTGATCGACAGCCTTATGGCTACACCTTC
CDR3: CSVDRQPYGYTF

D: -
size: -
V: TRBV12-3/TRBV12-4
J: TRBJ2-7
DNA: TGTGCCAGCAGTTTGGTTTTTTACGAGCAGTACTTC
CDR3: CASSLVFYEQYF

D: -
size: -
V: TRBV5-3
J: TRBJ2-5
DNA: TGTGCCAGAAGCTTGGAGGGGGGAGAGACCCAGTACTTC
CDR3: CARSLEGGETQYF

D: TRBD1
size: few
V: TRBV2
J: TRBJ1-3
DNA: TGTGCCAGCCAGGGGGCTAAGACTGGAAACACCATATATTTT
CDR3: CASQGAKTGNTIYF

D: -
size: few
V: TRBV9
J: TRBJ1-1
DNA: TGTGCCAGCAGCGGACCTCAAGGCCCGGGGGCTTTCTTT
CDR3: CASSGPQGPGAFF

D: -
size: -
V: TRBV7-8
J: TRBJ1-6
DNA: TGTGCCAGCAGCTTACAGGAACCGAATAATTCACCCCTCCACTTT
CDR3: CASSLQEPNNSPLHF

D: -
size: -
V: TRBV9
J: TRBJ2-5
DNA: TGTGCCAGCAGCGTAGAGGCAGTCCCTAAGATCCAGTACTTC
CDR3: CASSVEAVPKIQYF

D: TRBD2
size: -
V: TRBV9
J: TRBJ2-3
DNA: TGTGCCAGCAGCGCGACTAGCGGGGGAGGTGGCACAGATACGCAGTATTTT
CDR3: CASSATSGGGGTDTQYF

D: TRBD2
size: -
V: TRBV7-7
J: TRBJ2-5
DNA: TGTGCCAGCAGCTTAGTGGGTAGCGGGGGTTTGGAGACCCAGTACTTC
CDR3: CASSLVGSGGLETQYF

D: TRBD1
size: -
V: TRBV30
J: TRBJ1-2
DNA: TGTGCCTGGAGTGCGGGGACAGAACGTGGCTACACCTTC
CDR3: CAWSAGTERGYTF

D: -
size: -
V: TRBV9
J: TRBJ2-7
DNA: TGTGCCAGCAGCGTTCGGTGGGATCCCTACGAGCAGTACTTC
CDR3: CASSVRWDPYEQYF

D: -
size: -
V: TRBV6-4
J: TRBJ2-3
DNA: TGTGCCAGCAGTGACGAACGAGGGGAGACGCAGTATTTT
CDR3: CASSDERGETQYF

D: TRBD1
size: -
V: TRBV2
J: TRBJ1-5
DNA: TGTGCCAGCACGGGACAGTTCCTGGGGAGCAATCAGCCCCAGCATTTT
CDR3: CASTGQFLGSNQPQHF

D: TRBD1
size: -
V: TRBV3-1/TRBV3-2
J: TRBJ1-2
DNA: TGTGCCAGCAGCCAATGGACAGGGAGGGCCTATGGCTACACCTTC
CDR3: CASSQWTGRAYGYTF

D: -
size: -
V: TRBV7-9
J: TRBJ2-7
DNA: TGTGCCAGCAGCTTACCAGCTTTCTCCTACGAGCAGTACTTC
CDR3: CASSLPAFSYEQYF

D: TRBD2
size: -
V: TRBV4-1
J: TRBJ2-5
DNA: TGCGCCAGCAGCCGCAGCGGGGTACAAGAGACCCAGTACTTC
CDR3: CASSRSGVQETQYF

D: TRBD2
size: -
V: TRBV7-3
J: TRBJ2-2
DNA: TGTGCCAGCAGCTTGAGCGGGGGGGCCGCCGGGGAGCTGTTTTTT
CDR3: CASSLSGGAAGELFF

D: -
size: -
V: TRBV4-1
J: TRBJ2-7
DNA: TGCGCCAGAAGCCTGAGTGGGTCCGAGCAGTACTTC
CDR3: CARSLSGSEQYF

D: -
size: -
V: TRBV4-1
J: TRBJ1-5
DNA: TGCGCCAGCAGCCAAGGTTGGGGAATCAATCAGCCCCAGCATTTT
CDR3: CASSQGWGINQPQHF

D: -
size: -
V: TRBV11-2
J: TRBJ1-5
DNA: TGTGCCAGCAGCCCGGCCGATAGCAATCAGCCCCAGCATTTT
CDR3: CASSPADSNQPQHF

D: -
size: -
V: TRBV7-9
J: TRBJ1-1
DNA: TGTGCCAGCAGCTTTTGGGCGGAAGCTTTCTTT
CDR3: CASSFWAEAFF

D: -
size: once
V: TRBV25-1
J: TRBJ2-2
DNA: TGTGCCAGCAGCCCGGGGGCGGTCGGGGAGCTGTTTTTT
CDR3: CASSPGAVGELFF

D: -
size: -
V: TRBV3-1/TRBV3-2
J: TRBJ1-2
DNA: TGTGCCAGCAGCCAATTTCCGGAGGGGGGTGGCTACACCTTC
CDR3: CASSQFPEGGGYTF

D: TRBD1
size: -
V: TRBV7-3
J: TRBJ2-7
DNA: TGTGCCAGCAGTCGGACAGGGGGCCTAAGCTCCTACGAGCAGTACTTC
CDR3: CASSRTGGLSSYEQYF

D: -
size: -
V: TRBV29-1
J: TRBJ1-1
DNA: TGCAGCGTTGCGGGGGTAATGAACACTGAAGCTTTCTTT
CDR3: CSVAGVMNTEAFF

D: -
size: few
V: TRBV9
J: TRBJ1-3
DNA: TGTGCCAGCAGCGTAGGCGGGACCCTAAGCTCAAACACCATATATTTT
CDR3: CASSVGGTLSSNTIYF

D: -
size: -
V: TRBV20-1
J: TRBJ1-2
DNA: TGCAGTGCTAGTCCCTACACCTTC
CDR3: CSASPYTF

D: TRBD1
size: -
V: TRBV7-9
J: TRBJ1-4
DNA: TGTGCCAGCAGCACGGGACAGGGTAATGAAAAACTGTTTTTT
CDR3: CASSTGQGNEKLFF

D: TRBD2
size: -
V: TRBV20-1
J: TRBJ2-4
DNA: TGCAGTGCTAGTCCGATGGGACTAGCTGTCATTCAGTACTTC
CDR3: CSASPMGLAVIQYF

D: TRBD2
size: once
V: TRBV5-1
J: TRBJ2-7
DNA: TGCGCCAGCAGCTCGATCGCGGGGGGTCTCTCCTACGAGCAGTACTTC
CDR3: CASSSIAGGLSYEQYF

D: -
size: -
V: TRBV6-5
J: TRBJ1-2
DNA: TGTGCCAGCTATATCGGGACACAGGGCTATGGCTACACCTTC
CDR3: CASYIGTQGYGYTF

D: -
size: -
V: TRBV19
J: TRBJ1-5
DNA: TGTGCCAGTAGTCCCGAGCACCGGGGCCGACGTCCCGTTCAGCCCCAGCATTTT
CDR3: CASSPEHRGRRPVQPQHF

D: TRBD1
size: -
V: TRBV4-2
J: TRBJ2-7
DNA: TGTGCCAGCAGCCAAGGTGGGACAGGGTCCTACGAGCAGTACTTC
CDR3: CASSQGGTGSYEQYF

D: -
size: -
V: TRBV18
J: TRBJ1-4
DNA: TGTGCCAGCTCACCACAAACGATCTCGGGGACTAATGAAAAACTGTTTTTT
CDR3: CASSPQTISGTNEKLFF

D: -
size: -
V: TRBV24-1
J: TRBJ2-2
DNA: TGTGCCACCAGTGATGGGAATTACGGGGAGCTGTTTTTT
CDR3: CATSDGNYGELFF

D: TRBD1
size: -
V: TRBV7-6
J: TRBJ2-7
DNA: TGTGCCAGCAGCTTAGCGAGGGGACAGGGGGTCCGCGAGCAGTACTTC
CDR3: CASSLARGQGVREQYF

D: -
size: -
V: TRBV27
J: TRBJ1-6
DNA: TGTGCCAGCAGTTTGTGGACACCAACCTACTCCTATAATTCACCCCTCCACTTT
CDR3: CASSLWTPTYSYNSPLHF

D: -
size: -
V: TRBV10-3
J: TRBJ1-1
DNA: TGTGCCATCAGTGTTCAGGGTAGCACTGAAGCTTTCTTT
CDR3: CAISVQGSTEAFF

D: -
size: -
V: TRBV7-2
J: TRBJ1-5
DNA: TGTGCCAGCAGCCCCAGCAGGGGAGGCAATCAGCCCCAGCATTTT
CDR3: CASSPSRGGNQPQHF

D: TRBD2
size: -
V: TRBV6-4
J: TRBJ2-3
DNA: TGTGCCAGCAGTAAACTAGCGGGGGGCGACACAGATACGCAGTATTTT
CDR3: CASSKLAGGDTDTQYF

D: -
size: -
V: TRBV18
J: TRBJ1-2
DNA: TGTGCCAGCTCACCTGACTATGGCTACACCTTC
CDR3: CASSPDYGYTF

D: TRBD1
size: once
V: TRBV5-1
J: TRBJ2-5
DNA: TGCGCCAGCAGCTACACAGGGGGGAGAGAGACCCAGTACTTC
CDR3: CASSYTGGRETQYF

D: TRBD1
size: few
V: TRBV2
J: TRBJ2-3
DNA: TGTGCCAGCAGTGTGACAGGGACGGCAGATACGCAGTATTTT
CDR3: CASSVTGTADTQYF

D: TRBD1
size: -
V: TRBV6-2/TRBV6-3
J: TRBJ1-2
DNA: TGTGCCAGCAGTTACACAGGACAGGGACCCTATGGCTACACCTTC
CDR3: CASSYTGQGPYGYTF

D: -
size: -
V: TRBV15
J: TRBJ2-5
DNA: TGTGCCACCAGCAGAGTGGGCAGGGGAGAGACCCAGTACTTC
CDR3: CATSRVGRGETQYF

D: -
size: -
V: TRBV19
J: TRBJ1-5
DNA: TGTGCCAGTAGTATAGCACAGAAACCCCAGCATTTT
CDR3: CASSIAQKPQHF

D: -
size: -
V: TRBV27
J: TRBJ2-1
DNA: TGTGCCAGCAGTTTATTGATGGGTGGGGAGCAGTTCTTC
CDR3: CASSLLMGGEQFF

D: -
size: -
V: TRBV11-2
J: TRBJ2-1
DNA: TGTGCCAGCAGTCGTTTGGGACTCCCGGAGCAGTTCTTC
CDR3: CASSRLGLPEQFF

D: -
size: -
V: TRBV5-1
J: TRBJ1-4
DNA: TGCGCCAGCAGCCCCGAGGGTGAAAAACTGTTTTTT
CDR3: CASSPEGEKLFF

D: -
size: -
V: TRBV6-5
J: TRBJ2-7
DNA: TGTGCCAGCAGCCCAGGGTACGTCAGACCTTACGAGCAGTACTTC
CDR3: CASSPGYVRPYEQYF

D: TRBD1
size: -
V: TRBV7-2
J: TRBJ2-1
DNA: TGTGCCAGCAGCTTAGTGGGCAGGGGGCTTTACAATGAGCAGTTCTTC
CDR3: CASSLVGRGLYNEQFF

D: TRBD2
size: -
V: TRBV11-2
J: TRBJ2-1
DNA: TGTGCCAGCAGCCCTACCCGACTAGCGGCAGGGGGAAGTGAGCAGTTCTTC
CDR3: CASSPTRLAAGGSEQFF

D: -
size: -
V: TRBV5-8
J: TRBJ1-3
DNA: TGTGCCAGCAGCAGGGGAGGTGGTGGAAACACCATATATTTT
CDR3: CASSRGGGGNTIYF

D: -
size: -
V: TRBV7-9
J: TRBJ1-5
DNA: TGTGCCAGCAGCTTAGGCAATCAGCCCCAGCATTTT
CDR3: CASSLGNQPQHF

D: TRBD2
size: once
V: TRBV6-2/TRBV6-3
J: TRBJ2-3
DNA: TGTGCCAGCAGACCTAGCGGGGGGGCGTCAGATACGCAGTATTTT
CDR3: CASRPSGGASDTQYF

D: -
size: -
V: TRBV19
J: TRBJ2-2
DNA: TGTGCCAGTAGTACCGGGACTCTGAACACCGGGGAGCTGTTTTTT
CDR3: CASSTGTLNTGELFF

D: -
size: few
V: TRBV11-3
J: TRBJ2-1
DNA: TGTGCCAGCAGCTTAGATCAGGGCAGGAATGAGCAGTTCTTC
CDR3: CASSLDQGRNEQFF